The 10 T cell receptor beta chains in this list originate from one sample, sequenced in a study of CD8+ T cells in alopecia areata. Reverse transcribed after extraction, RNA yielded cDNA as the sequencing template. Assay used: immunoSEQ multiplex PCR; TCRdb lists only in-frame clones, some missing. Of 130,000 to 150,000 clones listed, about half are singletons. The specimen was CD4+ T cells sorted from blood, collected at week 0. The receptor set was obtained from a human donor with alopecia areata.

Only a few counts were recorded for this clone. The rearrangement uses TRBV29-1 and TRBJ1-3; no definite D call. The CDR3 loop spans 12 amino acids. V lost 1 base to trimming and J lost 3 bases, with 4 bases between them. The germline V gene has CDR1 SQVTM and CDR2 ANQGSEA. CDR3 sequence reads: CSVEGLGNTIYF. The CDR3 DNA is TGCAGCGTTGAAGGGCTTGGAAACACCATATATTTT. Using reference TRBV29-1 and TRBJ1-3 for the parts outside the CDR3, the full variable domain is SAVISQKPSRDICQRGTSLTIQCQVDSQVTMMFWYRQQPGQSLTLIATANQGSEATYESGFVIDKFPISRPNLTFSTLTVSNMSPEDSSIYLCSVEGLGNTIYFGEGSWLTVV.

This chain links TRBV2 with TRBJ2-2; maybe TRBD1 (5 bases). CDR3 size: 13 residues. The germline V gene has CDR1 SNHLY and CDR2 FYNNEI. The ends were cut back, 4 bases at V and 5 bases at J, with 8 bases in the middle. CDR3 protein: CASSVRGTGELFF. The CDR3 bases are TGTGCCAGCAGTGTAAGGGGAACCGGGGAGCTGTTTTTT.

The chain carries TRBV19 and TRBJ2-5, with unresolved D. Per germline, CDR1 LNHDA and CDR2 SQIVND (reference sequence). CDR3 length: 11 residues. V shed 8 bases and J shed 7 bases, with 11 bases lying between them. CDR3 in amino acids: CASSLSRTQYF. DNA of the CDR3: TGTGCCAGTTCACTCTCAAGGACCCAGTACTTC.

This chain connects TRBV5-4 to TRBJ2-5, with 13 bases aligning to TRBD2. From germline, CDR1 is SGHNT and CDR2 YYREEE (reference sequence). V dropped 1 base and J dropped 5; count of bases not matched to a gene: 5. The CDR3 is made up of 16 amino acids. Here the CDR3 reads CASSLWTSGSGETQYF. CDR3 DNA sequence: TGTGCCAGCAGCTTGTGGACTAGCGGGAGCGGTGAGACCCAGTACTTC.

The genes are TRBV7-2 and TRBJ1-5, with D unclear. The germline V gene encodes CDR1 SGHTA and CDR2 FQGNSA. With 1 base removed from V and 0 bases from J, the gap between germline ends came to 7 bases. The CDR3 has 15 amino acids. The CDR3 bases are TGTGCCAGCAGCTTAGAATCAGATAGCAATCAGCCCCAGCATTTT. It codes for CASSLESDSNQPQHF. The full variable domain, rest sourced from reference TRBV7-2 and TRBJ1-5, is GAGVSQSPSNKVTEKGKDVELRCDPISGHTALYWYRQSLGQGLEFLIYFQGNSAPDKSGLPSDRFSAERTGGSVSTLTIQRTQQEDSAVYLCASSLESDSNQPQHFGDGTRLSIL.

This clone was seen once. This chain's CDR3 is CAIKGTGGNQPQHF. In DNA form, the CDR3 reads TGTGCCATCAAAGGGACAGGCGGAAATCAGCCCCAGCATTTT. The chain has TRBV10-3 and TRBJ1-5; 8 nucleotides line up with TRBD1. The germline gives CDR1 ENHRY, CDR2 SYGVKD. V gave up 7 bases and J gave up 4 bases; unmatched junction bases: 6. This CDR3 comprises 14 residues.

CDR3 in DNA: TGTGCCAGCAGCCAGACTCGGGAGGAGTACTTC. Amino acids: CASSQTREEYF. V usage is TRBV28 and J usage is TRBJ2-4; 7 positions match TRBD2. V shed 6 bases and J 14 bases; nucleotides not matched to a gene: 7. This CDR3 contains 11 residues. Germline loops: CDR1 MDHEN, CDR2 SYDVKM.

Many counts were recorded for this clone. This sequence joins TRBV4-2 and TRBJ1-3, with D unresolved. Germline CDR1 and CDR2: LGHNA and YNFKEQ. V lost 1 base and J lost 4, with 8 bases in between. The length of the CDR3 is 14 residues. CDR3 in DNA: TGTGCCAGCAGCCAAGTCGACTGGGGAAACACCATATATTTT. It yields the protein CASSQVDWGNTIYF.

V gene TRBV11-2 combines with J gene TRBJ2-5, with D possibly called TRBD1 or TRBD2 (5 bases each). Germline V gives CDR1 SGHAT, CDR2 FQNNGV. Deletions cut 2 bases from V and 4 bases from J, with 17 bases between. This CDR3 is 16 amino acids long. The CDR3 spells CASSLRDPRSGETQYF. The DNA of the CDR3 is TGTGCCAGCAGCTTACGGGACCCACGGAGTGGAGAGACCCAGTACTTC.

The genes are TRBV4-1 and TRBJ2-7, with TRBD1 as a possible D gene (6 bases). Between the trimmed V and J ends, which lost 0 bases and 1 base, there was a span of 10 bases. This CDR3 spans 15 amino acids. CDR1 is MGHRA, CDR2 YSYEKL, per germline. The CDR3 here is CASSQDPRGSYEQYF. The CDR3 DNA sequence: TGCGCCAGCAGCCAAGATCCGAGGGGGTCCTACGAGCAGTACTTC.